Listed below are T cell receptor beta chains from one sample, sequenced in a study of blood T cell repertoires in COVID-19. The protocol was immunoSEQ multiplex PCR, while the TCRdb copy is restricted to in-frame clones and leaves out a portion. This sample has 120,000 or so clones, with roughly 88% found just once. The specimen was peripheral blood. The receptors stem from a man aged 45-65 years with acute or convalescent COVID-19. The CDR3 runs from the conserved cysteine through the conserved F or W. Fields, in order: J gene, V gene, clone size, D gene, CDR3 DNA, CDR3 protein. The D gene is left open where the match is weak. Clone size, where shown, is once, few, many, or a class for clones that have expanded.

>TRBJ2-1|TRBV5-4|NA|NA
TGTGCCAGCAGCGACAGAACTCGGAGCTCCTACAATGAGCAGTTCTTC
CASSDRTRSSYNEQFF
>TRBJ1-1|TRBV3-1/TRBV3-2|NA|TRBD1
TGTGCCAGCAGCCAAGGGGACAGGGGCGAGGCTTTCTTT
CASSQGDRGEAFF
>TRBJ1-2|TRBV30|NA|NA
TGTGCCTGGAGGTTCCCAGGGGTTGGACGTAATGGCTACACCTTC
CAWRFPGVGRNGYTF
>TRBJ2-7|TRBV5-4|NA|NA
TGTGCCAGCAGCTTGGCAGGCTCCTACGAGCAGTACTTC
CASSLAGSYEQYF
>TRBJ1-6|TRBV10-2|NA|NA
TGCGCCAGCAGGATGGACACTAATTCACCCCTCCACTTT
CASRMDTNSPLHF
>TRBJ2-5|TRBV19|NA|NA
TGTGCCAGTAGTATTCGTGCAGGCCCCCCCGGTCAAGAGACCCAGTACTTC
CASSIRAGPPGQETQYF
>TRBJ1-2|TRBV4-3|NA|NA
TGCGCCAGCAGCCAAGATAGGTTGACAGGCTATGGCTACACCTTC
CASSQDRLTGYGYTF
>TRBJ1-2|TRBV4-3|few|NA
TGCGCCAGCAGCCAAGGAGCCGACTCAAGCTATGGCTACACCTTC
CASSQGADSSYGYTF
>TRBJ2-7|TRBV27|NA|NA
TGTGCCAGCAGTCCGCGAACAGGGTTCTACGAGCAGTACTTC
CASSPRTGFYEQYF
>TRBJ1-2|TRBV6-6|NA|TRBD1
TGTGCCAGCAGAATTCAGGGGGATCTTGGCTACACCTTC
CASRIQGDLGYTF
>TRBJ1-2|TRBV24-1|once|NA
TGTGCCACCAGTGATTTAACAGTTACGAACTATGGCTACACCTTC
CATSDLTVTNYGYTF
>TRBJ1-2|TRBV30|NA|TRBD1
TGTGCCTGGGAAGACAGGGGGCGCGGTGGCTACACCTTC
CAWEDRGRGGYTF
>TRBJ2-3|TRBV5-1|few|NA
TGCGCCAGCAGCCTGCTAGCGTATAGCACAGATACGCAGTATTTT
CASSLLAYSTDTQYF
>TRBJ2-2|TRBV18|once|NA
TGTGCCAGCTCACCAAGTACGGACACCGGGGAGCTGTTTTTT
CASSPSTDTGELFF
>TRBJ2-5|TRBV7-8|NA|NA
TGTGCCAGCAGCTTATTAGTACGAGAGACCCAGTACTTC
CASSLLVRETQYF
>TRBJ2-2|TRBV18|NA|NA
TGTGCCAGCTCACCGCAGGGGAACACCGGGGAGCTGTTTTTT
CASSPQGNTGELFF
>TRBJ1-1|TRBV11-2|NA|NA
TGTGCCAGCAGCTTATCGGCAGGGGCAGAAGCTTTCTTT
CASSLSAGAEAFF